These 28 T cell receptor beta chains share one sample of origin, sequenced in a study of control samples from healthy donors and cancer patients. Here immunoSEQ multiplex PCR was the method, and the copy in TCRdb shows in-frame clones only, minus some. The table lists roughly 200,000 clones, 90% to 95% of them singletons. The sequencing sample was made of blood. The source is a man between 45 and 60 years old in good health.

For the CDR3, the DNA is TGTGCCAGCAGCGCTTATACAGGGGGGAAACTGTTTTTT. It encodes CASSAYTGGKLFF. V usage is TRBV9 and J usage is TRBJ1-4, with TRBD1 matching over 8 bases. There are 13 residues in the CDR3. Germline CDR1 reads SGDLS; CDR2 reads YYNGEE. Trimming at V came to 3 bases and at J to 11 bases, leaving 6 bases not matched to a gene.

The rearrangement links TRBV5-1 to TRBJ1-2; 9 bases map to TRBD1. The germline V gene has CDR1 SGHRS and CDR2 YFSETQ. This CDR3 is 13 amino acids long. The trim removed 6 bases at V and 5 bases at J, leaving 5 bases unmatched. The CDR3 DNA reads TGCGCCAGCACCACAGGGGGCGGATATGGCTACACCTTC. This codes for CASTTGGGYGYTF.

J is TRBJ1-4 and V is TRBV6-5; TRBD1 agrees at 8 bases. Germline V gives CDR1 MNHEY, CDR2 SVGAGI. J lost 13 bases, V lost 5 bases, and 15 bases had no gene match. The CDR3 runs 15 residues. The CDR3 DNA reads TGTGCCAGCAGTCGCAAGCGGACAGGGCCCGGACTACTGTTTTTT. Protein product: CASSRKRTGPGLLFF.

This clone was detected only once. V usage is TRBV20-1 and J usage is TRBJ2-1; D is unclear. The V gene's germline CDR1 is DFQATT and CDR2 SNEGSKA (reference sequence). The CDR3 has 8 amino acids. V was pared by 1 base and J by 13 bases, with 2 bases between. The CDR3 here is CSARGQFF. DNA for the CDR3: TGCAGTGCTAGAGGACAGTTCTTC.

This sequence joins TRBV7-8 and TRBJ2-3; D possibly corresponds to TRBD2 (5 bases). Germline V gives CDR1 SGHVS, CDR2 FQNEAQ. V was trimmed by 7 bases and J by 1 base, leaving 15 bases between them. This CDR3 spans 15 amino acids. CDR3 sequence: CASTIPDGGTDTQYF. DNA of the CDR3: TGTGCCAGCACCATCCCCGACGGGGGCACAGATACGCAGTATTTT.

This clone was found once. The chain joins TRBV28 to TRBJ2-1; 7 bases are shared with TRBD2. With V trimmed by 6 bases and J by 3 bases, 14 bases remained unmatched. The germline V gene has CDR1 MDHEN and CDR2 SYDVKM. This CDR3 is 17 amino acids long. The CDR3 nucleotides read TGTGCCAGCAGCTCGTCGAGGGGCGGGGGACTCTACAATGAGCAGTTCTTC. Protein: CASSSSRGGGLYNEQFF.

The rearrangement joins TRBV10-3 to TRBJ2-1, with D perhaps matching TRBD2 (6 bases). The CDR3 sequence is 15 residues long. V was cut by 6 bases and J by 5 bases, with 17 bases left in between. The germline CDR1 and CDR2 sequences are ENHRY and SYGVKD. CDR3 protein: CAIRKDLSGDNEQFF. CDR3 nucleotides: TGTGCCATCAGGAAGGACCTTAGCGGCGACAATGAGCAGTTCTTC.

V usage is TRBV6-5 and J usage is TRBJ2-5, with D possibly being TRBD2 (6 bases). The CDR3 covers 13 residues. Trimming removed 10 bases from V and 5 bases from J, with 17 bases in between. Germline V gene lookup returns CDR1 MNHEY and CDR2 SVGAGI. CDR3 bases: TGTGCCACCCGGGTCGCGGGGCGGGAGACCCAGTACTTC. Protein sequence: CATRVAGRETQYF.

The rearrangement links TRBV2 to TRBJ2-3, with D possibly matching TRBD1 (6 bases). Trimming took off 4 bases at V and 3 bases at J, with 14 bases between the two ends. The CDR3 has 15 amino acids. The germline CDR1 and CDR2 sequences are SNHLY and FYNNEI. The CDR3: CASSGGRQETDTQYF. The CDR3 DNA follows: TGTGCCAGCAGTGGAGGCCGACAGGAGACAGATACGCAGTATTTT.

To note about this clone: Other DNA sequences from this sample encode an identical CDR3 as well. The chain combines TRBV9 with TRBJ2-3; no firm D call. V lost 0 bases and J lost 3, with 11 bases in between. Looked up from germline, CDR1 is SGDLS and CDR2 is YYNGEE. CDR3 length equals 15 residues. In nucleotides, the CDR3 is TGTGCCAGCAGCGTAGACATGGCCGCGACAGATACGCAGTATTTT. Its protein is CASSVDMAATDTQYF.

The chain combines TRBV20-1 with TRBJ2-6; D uncertain. The CDR3 sequence is 17 residues long. V lost 3 bases and J 1 base, leaving 16 bases between the germline ends. The germline CDR1 and CDR2 sequences are DFQATT and SNEGSKA (reference sequence). The CDR3 region is CSASPQLGISGANVLTF. The CDR3, as DNA: TGCAGTGCTAGTCCCCAGTTGGGAATTTCTGGGGCCAACGTCCTGACTTTC.

This clone was counted only a few times. The CDR3 spells CASSLGDRVYGYTF. The CDR3 DNA is TGTGCCAGCAGCTTAGGGGACCGCGTCTACGGCTACACCTTC. This chain joins TRBV11-2 and TRBJ1-2, with D tentatively TRBD1 (5 bases). This CDR3 is 14 amino acids long. V lost 1 base and J 8 bases, leaving 14 bases between the germline ends. Germline V lookup: CDR1 SGHAT, CDR2 FQNNGV.

This clone was seen a single time. The rearrangement joins TRBV6-5 to TRBJ1-2, with D tentatively TRBD1 (6 bases). Germline CDR1 reads MNHEY; CDR2 reads SVGAGI. The CDR3 has 16 amino acids. Trimming pared 4 bases from V and 8 bases from J, leaving 23 bases between. DNA of the CDR3: TGTGCCAGCAGTTCCGGACACAGGGTGACCTTTGACGGCTACACCTTC. Protein sequence: CASSSGHRVTFDGYTF.

J is TRBJ2-7 and V is TRBV5-5; 8 bases are a match to TRBD1. The V gene's germline CDR1 is SGHKS and CDR2 YYEKEE (reference sequence). The CDR3 sequence is 13 residues long. The V gene end was trimmed by 1 base and the J gene end by 4 bases; junction bases not matched to a gene: 1. The CDR3 is CASSLTGGYEQYV. CDR3 nucleotide sequence: TGTGCCAGCAGCTTGACAGGGGGGTACGAGCAGTACGTC.

J is TRBJ1-1 and V is TRBV28; 7 positions agree with TRBD1. CDR1 is MDHEN and CDR2 is SYDVKM in the germline V gene. The CDR3 loop spans 11 amino acids. V was pared by 6 bases and J by 8 bases, with 3 bases of the junction left unmatched. The CDR3 is CASRRGLEAFF. The CDR3 region has the DNA TGTGCCAGCAGGAGGGGGCTGGAAGCTTTCTTT. Filled out from reference TRBV28 and TRBJ1-1, the complete variable domain reads DVKVTQSSRYLVKRTGEKVFLECVQDMDHENMFWYRQDPGLGLRLIYFSYDVKMKEKGDIPEGYSVSREKKERFSLILESASTNQTSMYLCASRRGLEAFFGQGTRLTVV.

In its sample, this clone was seen once. The rearrangement joins TRBV7-2 to TRBJ1-5, with no clear D. Trimming removed 5 bases at V and 4 bases at J, with 15 bases between. CDR1 and CDR2 (germline): SGHTA, FQGNSA. The CDR3 sequence is 15 residues long. For the CDR3, the DNA is TGTGCCAGCAGCCTTCAGTCGGGAGCGAATCAGCCCCAGCATTTT. Residues: CASSLQSGANQPQHF.

The rearrangement links TRBV5-1 to TRBJ1-1; tentatively, D is TRBD1 (5 bases). The CDR3 extends over 16 amino acids. Trimming shortened V by 5 bases and J by 2 bases, and 19 bases separated the two germline ends. Germline V gives CDR1 SGHRS, CDR2 YFSETQ. This chain's CDR3 is CASSQSSQGLNTEAFF. Here the CDR3 DNA reads TGCGCCAGCAGTCAATCGAGTCAGGGCCTTAACACTGAAGCTTTCTTT.

The V gene is TRBV29-1, the J gene TRBJ1-5; 11 bases map to TRBD1. Germline assignment: CDR1 SQVTM and CDR2 ANQGSEA. V lost 4 bases to trimming and J lost 0 bases; unmatched junction nucleotides: 2. The CDR3 has 15 residues. In nucleotides, the CDR3 is TGCAGCGTTGGGGACAGGGGGAGTAGCAATCAGCCCCAGCATTTT. Translated, it gives CSVGDRGSSNQPQHF.

The rearrangement uses TRBV6-5 and TRBJ2-7, with D possibly TRBD1 on 5 matching bases. The CDR3 is 15 amino acids. Germline-derived CDR1 and CDR2 are MNHEY and SVGAGI. Trimming took off 7 bases at V and 3 bases at J, with 19 bases between the two ends. CDR3 sequence (DNA): TGTGCCAGCATCCAGGGCCTTTTCGGATACTACGAGCAGTACTTC. The encoded protein is CASIQGLFGYYEQYF.

The chain uses TRBV7-2 and TRBJ1-1, with D unresolved. V was trimmed by 2 bases and J by 0 bases, leaving 7 bases between them. The germline CDR1 and CDR2 sequences are SGHTA and FQGNSA. There are 14 residues in the CDR3. This chain's CDR3 is CASSLMQLNTEAFF. For the CDR3, the DNA is TGTGCCAGCAGCTTAATGCAGCTGAACACTGAAGCTTTCTTT.

J is TRBJ1-4 and V is TRBV5-1, with TRBD1 identical over 9 bases. The germline V gene has CDR1 SGHRS and CDR2 YFSETQ. With 4 bases clipped from V and 4 bases from J, the junction kept 8 bases outside the gene matches. This CDR3 has 16 residues. This CDR3 is CASSPEQGAVNEKLFF. The CDR3 DNA is TGCGCCAGCAGCCCGGAACAGGGGGCAGTTAATGAAAAACTGTTTTTT.

A single count supports this clone. CDR3 amino acids: CASSLDRGSGYTF. The CDR3 region has the DNA TGTGCCAGCAGCTTAGATAGGGGCAGTGGCTACACCTTC. V is TRBV7-9 and J is TRBJ1-2, with D possibly matching TRBD1 (5 bases). Germline V gene data show CDR1 as SEHNR and CDR2 as FQNEAQ (reference sequence). Trimming pared 1 base from V and 7 bases from J, leaving 10 bases between. This CDR3 spans 13 amino acids.

The chain combines TRBV5-1 with TRBJ2-7; TRBD1 aligns across 10 bases. Per germline, CDR1 SGHRS and CDR2 YFSETQ. CDR3 size: 19 residues. Trimming took 3 bases from V and 3 from J; bases not matched to a gene: 18. CDR3 residues: CASSSGTGVSGVKVYEQYV. DNA for the CDR3: TGCGCCAGCAGCTCCGGGACAGGGGTGTCGGGGGTTAAGGTCTACGAGCAGTACGTC.

The V and J genes are TRBV11-2 and TRBJ2-1; D is undetermined. The ends were cut back, 6 bases at V and 0 bases at J, with 15 bases in the middle. The CDR3 has 16 residues. In germline, CDR1 is SGHAT, CDR2 FQNNGV. CDR3 region: CASSYSSASSYNEQFF. In DNA, the CDR3 is TGTGCCAGCAGTTACAGCTCTGCCAGCTCCTACAATGAGCAGTTCTTC.

The V call is TRBV3-1 (or the pseudogene TRBV3-2), the J call TRBJ1-1; D might be TRBD1 (5 bases). The CDR3 runs 14 residues. In germline, CDR1 is LGHDT, CDR2 YNNKEL (reference sequence). Trimming cost V 2 bases and J 3 bases, with 10 bases left between them. DNA for the CDR3: TGTGCCAGCAGCCAATTTGGGGGGGACACTGAAGCTTTCTTT. Its protein is CASSQFGGDTEAFF.

The V and J genes are TRBV2 and TRBJ1-6; D is perhaps TRBD1 (5 bases). CDR3 size: 16 residues. Germline CDR1 reads SNHLY; CDR2 reads FYNNEI. V was cut by 6 bases and J by 3 bases, with 15 bases left in between. The CDR3 region has the DNA TGTGCCAGCAGCGACCAGGGACCCGGCTATAATTCACCCCTCCACTTT. Translated, it gives CASSDQGPGYNSPLHF.

The rearrangement links TRBV20-1 to TRBJ1-1, with D possibly matching TRBD1 (6 bases). V lost 3 bases and J lost 1, with 15 bases in between. Germline-derived CDR1 and CDR2 are DFQATT and SNEGSKA (reference sequence). The CDR3 extends over 15 amino acids. DNA for the CDR3: TGCAGTGCTAGTTCGCAGGGGACCGCGAACACTGAAGCTTTCTTT. As protein: CSASSQGTANTEAFF.

This clone was seen just once. V usage is TRBV10-2 and J usage is TRBJ2-7, with a possible D match to TRBD1 (5 bases). The CDR3 covers 15 residues. The germline V and J ends were trimmed by 6 bases and 2 bases, with 17 bases remaining between them. Per germline, CDR1 WSHSY and CDR2 SAAADI. The CDR3 bases are TGCGCCAGCAGCTCCGACAGATCCCAGCCCTACGAGCAGTACGTC. Encoded protein: CASSSDRSQPYEQYV.